These T cell receptor beta chains were read from a single sample in a study of sequential checkpoint blockade in melanoma. The table came from immunoSEQ multiplex PCR; TCRdb's copy has only in-frame clones and leaves some out. The sample lists about 3,700 clones, around half occurring once. Sequences were derived from CD8+ T cells sorted from blood (inferred from file names), sampled from a patient given nivolumab and ipilimumab in sequence. These receptors originate from a human donor with melanoma. Each CDR3 is given without its conserved first and last residue. A D gene is named only where the DNA matches it firmly.

d_gene: TRBD1
j_gene: TRBJ2-1
v_gene: TRBV28
CDR3aa: ASSLLDRPNEQF

d_gene: TRBD2
j_gene: TRBJ2-5
v_gene: TRBV7-9
CDR3aa: ASSSSGGSKETQY

d_gene: TRBD2
j_gene: TRBJ2-7
v_gene: TRBV14
CDR3aa: ASQLAGGIYEQY

d_gene: TRBD2
j_gene: TRBJ2-7
v_gene: TRBV5-4
CDR3aa: ASSLPQRGTYEQY

d_gene: TRBD1
j_gene: TRBJ1-1
v_gene: TRBV5-1
CDR3aa: ASSQGQVNTEAF

d_gene: NA
j_gene: TRBJ2-7
v_gene: TRBV19
CDR3aa: ASSTADTPYEQY

d_gene: NA
j_gene: TRBJ2-7
v_gene: TRBV7-6
CDR3aa: ASSLKTAGAYEQY

d_gene: TRBD2
j_gene: TRBJ2-7
v_gene: TRBV6-5
CDR3aa: ASSYVGLAGPYEQY

d_gene: NA
j_gene: TRBJ1-4
v_gene: TRBV9
CDR3aa: ASSVGGTTNEKLF

d_gene: NA
j_gene: TRBJ1-4
v_gene: TRBV2
CDR3aa: ANSAGFLNEKLF